This record looks at one TCR beta chain sequence and its context. This sample was included in a study of OX40 agonist ivuxolimab in advanced cancers. Study context: While on treatment, patients had intravenous ivuxolimab at 0.01 to 10 mg/kg every 2 weeks. Three partial responders included one hepatocellular carcinoma patient and two cutaneous melanoma patients.

The CDR3 sequence is 16 residues long. Trimming cost V 4 bases and J 3 bases, with 16 bases left between them. The V gene's germline CDR1 is SGHDN and CDR2 FVKESK. Produced via immunoSEQ multiplex PCR; TCRdb's table is partial and in-frame only. The table records some 61,000 clones, over 80% of them present only once. The input for sequencing was CD4+ or CD8+ T cells sorted from blood, taken in a trial of the OX40 agonist ivuxolimab. The chain links TRBV14 to TRBJ2-1, with a weak D call TRBD1 (6 bases). The clonotype originates from an adult with an advanced solid tumor such as melanoma, head and neck, liver or kidney cancer. For the CDR3, the DNA is TGTGCCAGCAGCCTTTTGCCGGGACAAGTCTACAATGAGCAGTTCTTC. Translation gives CASSLLPGQVYNEQFF.